These T cell receptor beta chains were read from a single sample in a study of blood T cell repertoires in COVID-19. Using immunoSEQ multiplex PCR, the repertoire was profiled, and TCRdb retains in-frame clones only, with some absent. Of over 20,000 clones in the sample, around 72% were seen once. The source material was peripheral blood. Receptors originate from a woman of 80 years or more with acute or convalescent COVID-19. CDR3s include the opening cysteine and the closing phenylalanine or tryptophan. The D gene is left open where the match is weak. Clone size is stated in some rows and not others, as once, few, many or a class when expanded.

v_call	d_call	clone_size	j_call	cdr3_nt	cdr3_aa
TRBV4-2	NA	NA	TRBJ2-7	TGTGCCAGCAGCCAAGATCGAGGCAGCTACGAGCAGTACTTC	CASSQDRGSYEQYF
TRBV30	NA	NA	TRBJ2-6	TGTGCCTGGGCCAGGGGTAGGGCAAGGTCTGGGGCCAACGTCCTGACTTTC	CAWARGRARSGANVLTF
TRBV7-2	TRBD1	NA	TRBJ1-2	TGTGCCAGCAGCTTATTAGGACAGGGAAGGCGCTCTTACTATGGCTACACCTTC	CASSLLGQGRRSYYGYTF
TRBV21-1	NA	once	TRBJ2-7	TGTGCCAGCAGCAACCCGGGACAGGGCGACGAGCAGTACTTC	CASSNPGQGDEQYF
TRBV2	TRBD1	NA	TRBJ1-2	TGTGCCAGCAAACATCGGGACAGGGGGCGCCCAGACTATGGCTACACCTTC	CASKHRDRGRPDYGYTF
TRBV19	NA	once	TRBJ2-5	TGTGCCAGTAGCGAACAGGCCCAAGAGACCCAGTACTTC	CASSEQAQETQYF
TRBV15	NA	NA	TRBJ1-2	TGTGCCACCAGCAGAGATCGGAACTATGGCTACACCTTC	CATSRDRNYGYTF
TRBV19	NA	NA	TRBJ1-5	TGTGCCAGTAGTATTAAGCGCTTTGACAATCAGCCCCAGCATTTT	CASSIKRFDNQPQHF
TRBV11-2	NA	NA	TRBJ1-2	TGTGCCAGCAGCCAGACAGTGGTAGCTAACTATGGCTACACCTTC	CASSQTVVANYGYTF
TRBV5-1	TRBD2	NA	TRBJ2-5	TGCGCCAGCAGCTTGTTGGGCGGGGGGAACGAAGAGACCCAGTACTTC	CASSLLGGGNEETQYF
TRBV6-5	NA	NA	TRBJ2-2	TGTGCCAGCCGGGAGAGAGGGTCCGGGGAGCTGTTTTTT	CASRERGSGELFF
TRBV12-3/TRBV12-4	TRBD1	few	TRBJ1-1	TGTGCCACCGACAGGGGACCTTACACTGAAGCTTTCTTT	CATDRGPYTEAFF
TRBV5-1	NA	NA	TRBJ1-1	TGCGCCAGCAGTAATTTGCTGAGTGACACTGAAGCTTTCTTT	CASSNLLSDTEAFF
TRBV7-2	TRBD2	NA	TRBJ2-1	TGTGCCAGCAGCCCCTCCGGGACTAGGGTGTACAATGAGCAGTTCTTC	CASSPSGTRVYNEQFF
TRBV5-5	NA	NA	TRBJ1-5	TGTGCCAGCAGCTTGAGCAGGGCCAATCAGCCCCAGCATTTT	CASSLSRANQPQHF
TRBV29-1	TRBD2	NA	TRBJ2-1	TGCAGCGTTGCGACTAGCTGGAACAATGAGCAGTTCTTC	CSVATSWNNEQFF
TRBV2	NA	NA	TRBJ1-5	TGTGCCAGCAGCCCCGGGACTACAGGGACTCAGCCCCAGCATTTT	CASSPGTTGTQPQHF
TRBV3-1/TRBV3-2	TRBD2	many	TRBJ2-1	TGTGCCAGCAGCCAAGAACGACTAGCGGGGTTATTCTACAATGAGCAGTTCTTC	CASSQERLAGLFYNEQFF
TRBV24-1	NA	NA	TRBJ1-4	TGTGCCACCAGCCTGAGGGGGACATTCGATGAAAAACTGTTTTTT	CATSLRGTFDEKLFF
TRBV24-1	NA	NA	TRBJ2-7	TGTGCCACCAGTGATTTAAGACCGTCCGGAGGCCCCCCTTGCGAGCAGTACTTC	CATSDLRPSGGPPCEQYF
TRBV10-3	TRBD1	NA	TRBJ2-7	TGTGCCATCAGGGTAGGACAGGGCCGGTACGAGCAGTACTTC	CAIRVGQGRYEQYF
TRBV4-2	NA	NA	TRBJ2-7	TGTGCCAGCAGCCTTAGGGACGGGGGGCCCTCCTACGAGCAGTACTTC	CASSLRDGGPSYEQYF
TRBV19	NA	few	TRBJ1-1	TGTGCCAGTAGTATCGTTGGCCGAACGACTGAAGCTTTCTTT	CASSIVGRTTEAFF
TRBV2	NA	NA	TRBJ1-6	TGTGCCAGCAGTATAATTGGACAGCTGTATAATTCACCCCTCCACTTT	CASSIIGQLYNSPLHF
TRBV5-5	TRBD1	once	TRBJ2-1	TGTGCCAGCAGCTTGTTTGGGACAGACCCTAACAATGAGCAGTTCTTC	CASSLFGTDPNNEQFF
TRBV7-3	TRBD2	NA	TRBJ2-1	TGTGCCAGCAGCATTACCGGGACTAGCGGGCCTAATGAGCAGTTCTTC	CASSITGTSGPNEQFF
TRBV29-1	NA	NA	TRBJ2-7	TGCAGCGTTGAAGCTGGGGGAACAGGGCAAGTACAGTACGAGCAGTACTTC	CSVEAGGTGQVQYEQYF
TRBV2	NA	NA	TRBJ2-5	TGTGCCAGCATGGTACTATCGGAGACCCAGTACTTC	CASMVLSETQYF
TRBV11-3	NA	NA	TRBJ2-1	TGTGCCAGCAGCTTAGATCTAACGGGTGAGCAGTTCTTC	CASSLDLTGEQFF
TRBV12-3/TRBV12-4	NA	NA	TRBJ2-7	TGTGCCAGCAGTCTAATCTACGAGCAGTACTTC	CASSLIYEQYF
TRBV5-4	TRBD1	NA	TRBJ2-7	TGTGCCAGCAGCGGTGGCCGGGGACAGTTTCTGTACGAGCAGTACTTC	CASSGGRGQFLYEQYF
TRBV5-6	NA	NA	TRBJ2-7	TGTGCCAGCAGCCCCGAAACCGGGACATACTCCTACGAGCAGTACTTC	CASSPETGTYSYEQYF
TRBV27	NA	once	TRBJ1-1	TGTGCCAGCAGTTTTGGGCCAGACACTGAAGCTTTCTTT	CASSFGPDTEAFF
TRBV7-2	TRBD2	NA	TRBJ2-1	TGTGCCAGCACCCCAGCGGGGGTCTCCTACAATGAGCAGTTCTTC	CASTPAGVSYNEQFF
TRBV29-1	TRBD1	once	TRBJ1-4	TGCAGCGCCGGGACAGCTCTTAATGAAAAACTGTTTTTT	CSAGTALNEKLFF
TRBV7-9	TRBD1	few	TRBJ2-1	TGTGCCAGCAGCCCTGTCAGGGGACAGGGATACAATGAGCAGTTCTTC	CASSPVRGQGYNEQFF
TRBV25-1	NA	NA	TRBJ2-1	TGTGCCAGCAGTGAACCTGGGGGCCACAATGAGCAGTTCTTC	CASSEPGGHNEQFF
TRBV5-1	NA	NA	TRBJ2-5	TGCGCCAGCAGCTACCGGACAGCCCAAGAGACCCAGTACTTC	CASSYRTAQETQYF
TRBV18	NA	NA	TRBJ1-4	TGTGCCAGCTCACCAGCCGGAACTAATGAAAAACTGTTTTTT	CASSPAGTNEKLFF
TRBV5-6	TRBD1	NA	TRBJ1-2	TGTGCCAGCAGTCCGGACAGGTGGCCGTATGGCTACACCTTC	CASSPDRWPYGYTF
TRBV30	NA	many	TRBJ2-7	TGTGCCTGGAGAAGGGGTGGCTACGAGCAGTACTTC	CAWRRGGYEQYF
TRBV28	NA	NA	TRBJ1-5	TGTGCCAGCAGTTTCCGAGGGAATGGCAATCAGCCCCAGCATTTT	CASSFRGNGNQPQHF
TRBV9	NA	once	TRBJ2-5	TGTGCCAGCAGCCTCGGGCAGGGGAAAGAGACCCAGTACTTC	CASSLGQGKETQYF
TRBV7-9	NA	NA	TRBJ1-1	TGTGCCAGCAGCGAACAGGGTAGGAACACTGAAGCTTTCTTT	CASSEQGRNTEAFF
TRBV4-1	NA	few	TRBJ2-7	TGCGCCAGCAGCCAAGATCCGACTTTGACCTACGAGCAGTACTTC	CASSQDPTLTYEQYF
TRBV28	NA	NA	TRBJ1-4	TGTGCCAGCAGTTTATCTGGGGCGACAAATGAAAAACTGTTTTTT	CASSLSGATNEKLFF
TRBV7-2	NA	few	TRBJ2-2	TGTGCCAGCAGCTTACAATTTTCCGGGGAGCTGTTTTTT	CASSLQFSGELFF
TRBV3-1/TRBV3-2	NA	NA	TRBJ2-2	TGTGCCAGCAGCCAAAATCCCGGGAACACCGGGGAGCTGTTTTTT	CASSQNPGNTGELFF
TRBV24-1	NA	once	TRBJ1-4	TGTGCCACCAGTGATACCGCTACAGGTTCTGAAAAACTGTTTTTT	CATSDTATGSEKLFF
TRBV9	NA	NA	TRBJ2-7	TGTGCCAGCAGCCCCGGAACGGGCGAGCAGTACTTC	CASSPGTGEQYF
TRBV24-1	NA	few	TRBJ1-1	TGTGCCACCAGTGATTTTTCAGGGAATGAAGCTTTCTTT	CATSDFSGNEAFF
TRBV12-3/TRBV12-4	TRBD2	many	TRBJ2-7	TGTGCCAGCAAACTAGCGGGGACCTACGAGCAGTACTTC	CASKLAGTYEQYF
TRBV19	TRBD2	NA	TRBJ2-7	TGTGCCAGTAGTAGGGGGAGGGGCGCCCCCGCTTCAGACAGAAACAGCTACGAGCAGTACTTC	CASSRGRGAPASDRNSYEQYF
TRBV5-4	NA	NA	TRBJ1-3	TGTGCCAGCAGTTCTGGTCAGGCTGGAAACACCATATATTTT	CASSSGQAGNTIYF
TRBV7-9	NA	NA	TRBJ2-1	TGTGCCAGCAGCTTAGCGCGGAATGAGCAGTTCTTC	CASSLARNEQFF
TRBV27	NA	many	TRBJ2-1	TGTGCCAGCAGTACAGCTTCCTACAATGAGCAGTTCTTC	CASSTASYNEQFF